This note documents a single T cell receptor beta chain sequence. The data were taken from a study of blood T cell repertoires in COVID-19. Looking at the study overall: Sites across the United States, Italy and Spain contributed samples from acute and convalescent COVID-19. PBMCs, B-cell-depleted T cells, or T cells provided the cDNA or gDNA that made up the material.

Germline V lookup: CDR1 KGHSH, CDR2 LQKENI. This CDR3 region has 13 residues. V shed 8 bases and J 5 bases; nucleotides not matched to a gene: 7. Per the original data handling: Amplification from reference gene primers served as the basis for estimated nucleated cell counts. Libraries were prepared by immunoSEQ multiplex PCR; TCRdb keeps only in-frame clonotypes and omits some of them. That table gives V, J and clone size, and the DNA gave D and trimming. Here the sample spans about 180,000 clones, 88% being singletons. This chain connects TRBV18 to TRBJ1-1; 8 nucleotides align to TRBD1. This TCR was sampled from a woman aged 25 to 39 with acute or convalescent COVID-19. The sequenced sample consisted of peripheral blood. The CDR3 region has the DNA TGTGCCAGCCGTATGGGACAGGCAACTGAAGCTTTCTTT. This encodes CASRMGQATEAFF.